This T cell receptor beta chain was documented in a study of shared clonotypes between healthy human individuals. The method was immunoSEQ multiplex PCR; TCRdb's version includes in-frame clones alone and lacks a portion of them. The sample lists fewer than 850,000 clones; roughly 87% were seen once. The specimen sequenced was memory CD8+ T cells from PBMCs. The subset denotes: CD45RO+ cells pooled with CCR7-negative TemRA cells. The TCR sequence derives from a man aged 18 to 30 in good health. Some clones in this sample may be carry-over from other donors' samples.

The CDR3 nucleotides read TGTGCCAGCAGTTTGGGACAGCTGGGCATATCGGGCTACACCTTC. This translates into CASSLGQLGISGYTF. The rearrangement uses TRBV28 and TRBJ1-2, with 7 bases that match TRBD1. Per the germline V gene, CDR1 is MDHEN and CDR2 is SYDVKM. V gave up 3 bases and J gave up 8 bases; unmatched junction bases: 12. This CDR3 comprises 15 residues.